The entry below describes one TCR beta chain. This clone has just one count. The antigen it binds to is not known. Within one base of it there is no much larger clone, and no base qualities were kept. This specimen comes from a study of identifying expanded T cells in peripheral blood (dated by TCRdb to the late 2010s). About the study as a whole: Technical replicates were generated by sequencing separate aliquots of the same genomic DNA pool, with four replicates compared pairwise. Here is what the overall study found, with its caveats: Both the number of clones called differentially abundant and the false-positive rate were significantly reduced by the beta-binomial model across all healthy-donor time intervals. The binomial model flagged 0.9 to 1.5 differentially abundant clones between technical replicates but 15 to 17 over roughly 2 weeks and 18 to 20 over four weeks. Variance in clone template counts between approximately 2-week samples significantly increased with total template count across all healthy donors. The authors expected that over much longer intervals, such as months to years, biological variance in healthy repertoires might increase even further.

During the collection period, no infections or other immune events were recorded for the healthy donors. Blood repertoires from healthy donors were used as a training cohort for calibrating time-dependent variance in a beta-binomial model of differential abundance of T-cell clones. There were 10 healthy donors in the training cohort, of whom 3 were female and 7 were male. An age range of roughly 25 to 65 years, with an average of approximately 43 years, was recorded for the donors. Whole blood was collected from each healthy donor at three time points spaced approximately 2 weeks apart and obtained from a commercial supplier. Genomic DNA was extracted from unsorted whole blood for immunosequencing. V and J are truncated by 2 bases and 3 bases respectively, leaving an intervening sequence of 11 bases. Sequences SGHTA (CDR1) and FQGNSA (CDR2) are obtained from the germline V gene. The CDR3 numbers 15 residues from cysteine through phenylalanine. Here the CDR3 DNA is all that survives: 45 bases in frame from base 1.

The immunoSEQ Assay, which relies on bias-controlled multiplex PCR amplification of genomic DNA, was used to profile TCRbeta CDR3 regions. The source study handled its data this way. To quantify the absolute abundance of each unique TCRbeta CDR3 region, the sequences were collapsed and filtered. Differential abundance was assessed using a binomial (Fisher-equivalent) model and a beta-binomial model in which time-dependent variance fitted from healthy donors was added. Any clone with fewer than 5 combined templates was excluded, and a clone was called differentially abundant if its Benjamini-Hochberg FDR was below 0.01. Beta-binomial variance was modeled as a function of total template count across the two samples using the form v = (b*log(k)+a)^2. Sourced from immuneACCESS, this table was stored by TCRdb with only in-frame sequences that have V and J called. A share of the clones is absent; for the studies checked, an unresolved V gene accounts for under half, and the remainder has no known explanation. V, J and clone size were drawn from that table, and D and trimming were deduced from the DNA. Counted in this sample were approximately 120,000 clones; about 88% of them appeared once. The top ten clonotypes cover approximately 8% of the sample.

This clonotype originated in a person between 18 and 75 years old in good health. The source material was blood. Rearrangement joined TRBV7-2 to TRBJ1-3, with the D segment identity uncertain. CDR3 loop: CASSLSHRGGNTIYF. The nucleotides are TGTGCCAGCAGCTTAAGTCACCGCGGTGGAAACACCATATATTTT.